The entry that follows covers one T cell receptor (beta chain) sequence. The data were obtained in a study of beta chain features in type 1 diabetes. Reverse transcribing all isolated RNA meant expressed TCRB transcripts were sequenced. TCRdb's table, derived via immunoSEQ multiplex PCR, lists solely in-frame clones and lacks some. The sample records fewer than 550,000 clones, 9.5% to 12% being singletons. Trimming took off 3 bases at V and 7 bases at J, with 16 bases between the two ends. The CDR3 totals 15 residues. CDR1 and CDR2 (germline): SGHDN, FVKESK. The sequenced sample consisted of naive CD4+ T cells from blood. This chain links TRBV14 with TRBJ2-1; possibly TRBD2 for D (5 bases). The TCR sequence derives from a young woman in good health. As DNA, the CDR3 is TGTGCCAGCAGCCAGGCTTCAACTAGAGCAAATGAGCAGTTCTTC. This codes for CASSQASTRANEQFF.